This TCR beta chain was retrieved from a study of blood T cell repertoires in COVID-19. Background on the study: The United States, Italy and Spain provided the acute and convalescent COVID-19 samples. Sample material is recorded as cDNA or gDNA derived from T cells, B-cell-depleted T cells, or PBMCs.

In its sample, this clone was seen a few times. The germline CDR1 and CDR2 sequences are KGHDR and SFDVKD. V was pared by 4 bases and J by 0 bases, with 7 bases between. The CDR3 covers 14 residues. In the authors' methods: Cell counts per sample came from amplifying reference gene primers. Data came from immunoSEQ multiplex PCR; TCRdb stores just in-frame clones and leaves some out. That table furnishes V, J and clone size, whereas the DNA furnished D and trimming. The table shows about 210,000 clones, with roughly 75% occurring only once. The chain links TRBV24-1 to TRBJ2-3; D is possibly TRBD2 (5 bases). The sequence came from a woman aged 70-85 years with acute or convalescent COVID-19. Sequencing input: peripheral blood. The CDR3 is CATSDRGSTDTQYF. In DNA, the CDR3 is TGTGCCACCAGTGACCGAGGGAGCACAGATACGCAGTATTTT.